Below, one T cell receptor beta chain is given with its context. What it binds is unknown. Primers for the PCR totalled 60 Vbeta and 13 Jbeta. Repertoires were generated with immunoSEQ multiplex PCR, while TCRdb's copy carries only in-frame clones and drops some. The sample consists of roughly 130,000 clones, under 80% of them appearing once. The record originates from a study of cytomegalovirus exposure and HLA in healthy donors. Study-level points and caveats: Per a prior analysis, the majority of TCR beta V segments were productive roughly 90% or roughly 30% of the time.

After removal of 4 bases from V and 8 bases from J, the junction contained 12 bases not matched to a gene. Germline V gene lookup returns CDR1 SQVTM and CDR2 ANQGSEA. The CDR3 contains 14 residues. Donors showed nominal health when sampled, although they likely had unrecorded immune exposures. This receptor was obtained from a man younger than 35 in good health and CMV-seropositive. Specimen: PBMCs. The rearrangement joins TRBV29-1 to TRBJ2-3; 7 nucleotides align to TRBD1. The CDR3 DNA reads TGCAGCGTTGGAGGGGGCGTTTTAGAGGGTACGCAGTATTTT. As protein: CSVGGGVLEGTQYF.